Listed here are 20 T cell receptor beta chains from one sample, sequenced in a study of blood T cell repertoires in COVID-19. The table came from immunoSEQ multiplex PCR; TCRdb's copy has only in-frame clones and leaves some out. This sample has about 160,000 clones, with over 70% found just once. The sample was PBMCs or T cells enriched from blood (not recorded which). Source of these receptors: a woman aged 40-49 years with acute COVID-19.

The rearrangement uses TRBV9 and TRBJ2-7, with a weak D call TRBD1 (5 bases). The CDR3 is 14 residues long. V was pared by 4 bases and J by 0 bases, with 11 bases between. CDR1 SGDLS and CDR2 YYNGEE come from the germline V gene. The DNA for the CDR3 is TGTGCCAGCAGCCCCAGGGTCTCCTCCTACGAGCAGTACTTC. Translated: CASSPRVSSYEQYF.

The chain has TRBV7-9 and TRBJ2-1; D possibly corresponds to TRBD2 (6 bases). The CDR3 runs 14 residues. Germline V gene sequence: CDR1 SEHNR, CDR2 FQNEAQ (reference sequence). V gave up 5 bases and J gave up 4 bases, with 12 bases separating them. DNA for the CDR3: TGTGCCAGCAGCCCGGGGGTCGTTTACAATGAGCAGTTCTTC. Translated: CASSPGVVYNEQFF. Full variable domain (outside the CDR3, taken from reference TRBV7-9 and TRBJ2-1): DTGVSQNPRHKITKRGQNVTFRCDPISEHNRLYWYRQTLGQGPEFLTYFQNEAQLEKSRLLSDRFSAERPKGSFSTLEIQRTEQGDSAMYLCASSPGVVYNEQFFGPGTRLTVL.

This clone was seen only a few times. DNA of the CDR3: TGTGCCAGCAACAGGCAGCTAGATCAGCCCCAGCATTTT. Protein sequence: CASNRQLDQPQHF. The chain recombines TRBV2 with TRBJ1-5; tentative D call: TRBD1 (5 bases). V was pared by 7 bases and J by 5 bases, with 12 bases between. The germline V gene encodes CDR1 SNHLY and CDR2 FYNNEI. The CDR3 runs 13 residues.

The chain carries TRBV29-1 and TRBJ2-1; 15 bases line up with TRBD2. CDR3 size: 16 residues. V lost 6 bases, J lost 6 bases, and 9 bases stayed unmatched. The germline CDR1 and CDR2 sequences are SQVTM and ANQGSEA. CDR3 nucleotides: TGCAGCGTGGTCGGGACTAGCGGGAGGAGGGGCAATGAGCAGTTCTTC. Translation: CSVVGTSGRRGNEQFF.

CDR3 DNA sequence: TGTGCCAGCAGCGTAGAGGAGGGTTCTAACTATGGCTACACCTTC. It encodes CASSVEEGSNYGYTF. The chain couples TRBV9 to TRBJ1-2; D remains ambiguous. The V and J ends lost 0 bases and 0 bases respectively, with 9 bases between them. CDR3 length: 15 amino acids. Germline V gene data show CDR1 as SGDLS and CDR2 as YYNGEE.

The chain is built from TRBV6-5 and TRBJ1-2; D is unresolved. Germline lookup yields CDR1 MNHEY and CDR2 SVGAGI. The CDR3 is made up of 14 amino acids. Between the trimmed V and J ends, which lost 0 bases and 6 bases, there was a span of 11 bases. The CDR3 DNA follows: TGTGCCAGCAGTTACTCTGTTTACTCTAATGGCTACACCTTC. This gives the protein CASSYSVYSNGYTF.

The chain employs TRBV15 and TRBJ2-2; the match to TRBD2 covers 7 bases. The CDR3 covers 17 residues. Looked up from germline, CDR1 is LNHNV and CDR2 is YYDKDF (reference sequence). Unmatched junction bases numbered 6, after V lost 1 base and J lost 1 base. The CDR3, as DNA: TGTGCCACCAGCAGAGGACGGGGGGTCCTGAACACCGGGGAGCTGTTTTTT. Encoded protein: CATSRGRGVLNTGELFF.

This clone came up once. The chain employs TRBV12-3 or TRBV12-4 and TRBJ1-1; D not resolved. V lost 4 bases to trimming and J lost 1 base, with 7 bases between them. The CDR3 totals 13 residues. The CDR3 protein is CASSSKPNTEAFF. CDR3 nucleotide sequence: TGTGCCAGCAGTTCCAAGCCGAACACTGAAGCTTTCTTT.

The V gene is TRBV3-1 (or the pseudogene TRBV3-2), the J gene TRBJ2-5; tentatively, D is TRBD2 (6 bases). V was shortened by 2 bases and J by 3 bases, with 13 bases between the two germline ends. Germline V gene lookup returns CDR1 LGHDT and CDR2 YNNKEL (reference sequence). The CDR3 has 15 residues. The CDR3 nucleotides read TGTGCCAGCAGCCAAACTGGGACTGGAAAAGAGACCCAGTACTTC. Translation gives CASSQTGTGKETQYF.

The rearrangement links TRBV18 to TRBJ1-1, with 8 nucleotides matching TRBD1. The CDR3 runs 13 residues. CDR1 is KGHSH and CDR2 is LQKENI in the germline V gene. With 4 bases clipped from V and 8 bases from J, the junction kept 6 bases outside the gene matches. This chain's CDR3 is CASSRGQGEEAFF. In DNA form, the CDR3 reads TGTGCCAGCTCACGCGGACAGGGCGAGGAAGCTTTCTTT.

This chain uses TRBV11-2 with TRBJ2-7; 7 bases fit TRBD2. V was pared by 1 base and J by 2 bases, with 5 bases of the junction left unmatched. The V gene's germline CDR1 is SGHAT and CDR2 FQNNGV. This CDR3 contains 15 residues. CDR3 region: CASSLVRGSAYEQYF. CDR3 nucleotide sequence: TGTGCCAGCAGCTTAGTTCGCGGGAGCGCCTACGAGCAGTACTTC. Full variable domain (outside the CDR3, taken from reference TRBV11-2 and TRBJ2-7): EAGVAQSPRYKIIEKRQSVAFWCNPISGHATLYWYQQILGQGPKLLIQFQNNGVVDDSQLPKDRFSAERLKGVDSTLKIQPAKLEDSAVYLCASSLVRGSAYEQYFGPGTRLTVT.

The genes are TRBV15 and TRBJ1-6; D may be TRBD1 (6 bases). V lost 0 bases, J lost 8 bases, and 11 bases lay in between. This CDR3 contains 15 residues. Germline CDR1 reads LNHNV; CDR2 reads YYDKDF (reference sequence). CDR3 sequence (DNA): TGTGCCACCAGCAGAGATCTCCCAGGGGATTCACCCCTCCACTTT. Its protein is CATSRDLPGDSPLHF.

The chain combines TRBV2 with TRBJ2-1, with no clear D. Germline V gene data show CDR1 as SNHLY and CDR2 as FYNNEI. The CDR3 runs to 14 residues. Trimming cost V 3 bases and J 4 bases, with 10 bases left between them. In DNA, the CDR3 is TGTGCCAGCAGTGAGCGGCTCTTGTACAATGAGCAGTTCTTC. Protein product: CASSERLLYNEQFF.

The rearrangement uses TRBV19 and TRBJ2-1, with 8 positions matching TRBD1. Germline lookup yields CDR1 LNHDA and CDR2 SQIVND (reference sequence). After removal of 5 bases from V and 8 bases from J, the junction contained 5 bases not matched to a gene. This CDR3 contains 13 residues. CDR3 coding DNA: TGTGCCAGTAGTGTGACAGGGGAGGATGAGCAGTTCTTC. This codes for CASSVTGEDEQFF.

This sequence joins TRBV7-2 and TRBJ1-2, with D perhaps matching TRBD1 (6 bases). This CDR3 region has 13 residues. Germline CDR1 and CDR2: SGHTA and FQGNSA. Between the trimmed V and J ends, which lost 8 bases and 4 bases, there was a span of 14 bases. This chain's CDR3 is CASSDRFIYGYTF. The DNA for the CDR3 is TGTGCCAGCTCTGACAGGTTTATCTATGGCTACACCTTC.

The chain links TRBV27 to TRBJ2-3, with D tentatively TRBD1 (6 bases). The CDR3 loop spans 16 amino acids. The V gene lost 8 bases and the J gene lost 1 base, with 19 bases spanning the gap. Germline V gene data show CDR1 as MNHEY and CDR2 as SMNVEV (reference sequence). DNA of the CDR3: TGTGCCAGCGGGAAAAGCCCAGGGGCCGGCACAGATACGCAGTATTTT. This codes for CASGKSPGAGTDTQYF.

The V and J genes are TRBV11-1 and TRBJ1-4; 10 bases match TRBD1. Per germline, CDR1 SGHAT and CDR2 FQDESV (reference sequence). After removal of 5 bases from V and 7 bases from J, the junction contained 7 bases not matched to a gene. This CDR3 is built from 15 residues. The CDR3 region has the DNA TGTGCCAGCAGCACTCCGACAGGGGGCATTGAAAAACTGTTTTTT. Amino acid sequence: CASSTPTGGIEKLFF.

This chain links TRBV10-3 with TRBJ2-3; D gene uncertain. Germline CDR1 and CDR2: ENHRY and SYGVKD. The CDR3 is 12 amino acids. V dropped 0 bases and J dropped 5 bases, with 3 bases sitting between them. The CDR3 DNA sequence: TGTGCCATCAGTGAGTCCGGAGATACGCAGTATTTT. Its protein is CAISESGDTQYF.

The chain links TRBV6-4 to TRBJ2-1; the D gene is possibly TRBD1 (6 bases). Trimming took 5 bases from V and 0 from J, leaving 11 bases between them. The germline CDR1 and CDR2 sequences are MRHNA and SNTAGT. This CDR3 is built from 15 residues. As DNA, the CDR3 is TGTGCCAGCAGTAAACAGGGCCTCTCCTACAATGAGCAGTTCTTC. Its protein is CASSKQGLSYNEQFF.

The CDR3 region has the DNA TGTGCCAGCAGCTTAGTCCCTAGCGGGAGGGCCGAGCCGTATTTT. It translates to CASSLVPSGRAEPYF. V gene TRBV7-2 combines with J gene TRBJ2-3; 12 bases line up with TRBD2. Trimming removed 1 base from V and 14 bases from J; junction bases left unmatched: 10. Germline values: CDR1 SGHTA, CDR2 FQGNSA. The CDR3 is made up of 15 amino acids.